The source of this T cell receptor (beta chain) is a study of blood T cell repertoires in COVID-19. Study context: Spain, Italy and the United States supplied samples that represented acute and convalescent COVID-19.

The repertoire was sequenced with immunoSEQ multiplex PCR; TCRdb's copy has only in-frame clones and lacks some. This table has 270,000 or so clones, about 87% appearing once. Those enrolled, adults aged 18 to 89 years, came from fewer than 25 US areas. Clinical history as reported by participants underpinned cohort assignment. The sequence came from a woman aged 35 to 49 with acute COVID-19. What was sequenced was PBMCs or T cells enriched from blood (not recorded which).

CDR3 nucleotide sequence: TGTGCCAGCAGCCCTCCCCTGGGGACAGGGACTGGAAACACCATATATTTT. Translation: CASSPPLGTGTGNTIYF. The rearrangement joins TRBV2 to TRBJ1-3; the match to TRBD1 covers 9 bases. The J segment lost 2 bases and the V segment lost 6 bases, leaving 11 bases of the junction unmatched. The CDR3 length is 17 residues. Germline V gives CDR1 SNHLY, CDR2 FYNNEI. The whole variable domain, filled in from reference TRBV2 and TRBJ1-3, reads EPEVTQTPSHQVTQMGQEVILRCVPISNHLYFYWYRQILGQKVEFLVSFYNNEISEKSEIFDDQFSVERPDGSNFTLKIRSTKLEDSAMYFCASSPPLGTGTGNTIYFGEGSWLTVV.